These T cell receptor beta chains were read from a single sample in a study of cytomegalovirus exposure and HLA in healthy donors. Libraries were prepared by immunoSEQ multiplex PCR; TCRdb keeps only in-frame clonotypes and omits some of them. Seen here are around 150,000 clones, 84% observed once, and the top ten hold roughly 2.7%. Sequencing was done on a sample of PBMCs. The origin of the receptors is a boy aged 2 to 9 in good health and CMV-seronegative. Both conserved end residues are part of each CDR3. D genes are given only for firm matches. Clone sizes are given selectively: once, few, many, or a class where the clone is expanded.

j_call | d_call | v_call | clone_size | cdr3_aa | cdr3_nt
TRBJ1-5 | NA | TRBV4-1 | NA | CASSQGPSGTQHF | TGCGCCAGCAGCCAAGGGCCTTCGGGGACCCAGCATTTT
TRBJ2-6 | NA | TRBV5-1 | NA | CASSLNSDRPSGANVLTF | TGCGCCAGCAGCCTGAATTCCGACAGACCCTCTGGGGCCAACGTCCTGACTTTC
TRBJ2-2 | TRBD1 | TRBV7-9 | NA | CASSTRDSPNTGELFF | TGTGCCAGCAGCACGAGGGACAGTCCGAACACCGGGGAGCTGTTTTTT
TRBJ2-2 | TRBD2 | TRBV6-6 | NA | CAMREADGELFF | TGTGCCATGCGGGAGGCCGACGGGGAGCTGTTTTTT
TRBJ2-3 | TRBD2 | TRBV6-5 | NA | CASTFSGLGDTQYF | TGTGCCAGCACCTTTAGCGGGTTGGGGGATACGCAGTATTTT
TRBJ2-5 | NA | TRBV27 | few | CASSLARGVLETQYF | TGTGCCAGCAGTTTAGCCAGGGGGGTTTTGGAGACCCAGTACTTC
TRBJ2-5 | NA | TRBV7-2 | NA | CASSLSETQYF | TGTGCCAGCAGCCTTTCAGAGACCCAGTACTTC
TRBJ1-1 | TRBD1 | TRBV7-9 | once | CASSLKGAVIEAFF | TGTGCCAGCAGCTTAAAGGGGGCAGTGATCGAAGCTTTCTTT
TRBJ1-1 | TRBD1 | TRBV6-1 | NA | CASSRQGEAFF | TGTGCCAGCAGTCGACAGGGTGAAGCTTTCTTT
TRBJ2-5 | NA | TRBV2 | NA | CASPVFQETQYF | TGTGCCAGCCCGGTGTTTCAAGAGACCCAGTACTTC
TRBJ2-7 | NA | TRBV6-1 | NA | CASSEVATAFHVLYEQYF | TGTGCCAGCAGTGAAGTGGCGACAGCCTTCCATGTACTCTACGAGCAGTACTTC
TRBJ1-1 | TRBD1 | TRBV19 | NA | CASSRLGTGGPPGEAFF | TGTGCCAGTAGTAGGCTGGGGACAGGGGGCCCCCCGGGTGAAGCTTTCTTT
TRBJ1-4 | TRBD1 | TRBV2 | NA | CASSWGPGGQNEKLFF | TGTGCCAGCAGTTGGGGGCCAGGGGGACAAAATGAAAAACTGTTTTTT
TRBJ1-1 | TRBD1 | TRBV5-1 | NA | CASSLVQGAPNTEAFF | TGCGCCAGCAGCTTGGTGCAGGGGGCGCCGAACACTGAAGCTTTCTTT
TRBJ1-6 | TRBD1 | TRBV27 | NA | CASSLSDRGNSPLHF | TGTGCCAGCAGTTTATCCGACAGGGGGAATTCACCCCTCCACTTT
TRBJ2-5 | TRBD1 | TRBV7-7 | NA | CASSFYGQAVGGTQYF | TGTGCCAGCAGCTTCTACGGACAGGCGGTTGGAGGGACCCAGTACTTC
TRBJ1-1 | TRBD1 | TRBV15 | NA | CATSRDFGGQGCLAFF | TGTGCCACCAGCAGAGATTTCGGGGGACAGGGCTGCTTGGCTTTCTTT
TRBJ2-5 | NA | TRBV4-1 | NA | CASSQTRGQETQYF | TGCGCCAGCAGCCAAACCCGGGGGCAAGAGACCCAGTACTTC
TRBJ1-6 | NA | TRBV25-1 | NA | CASSSQGSYNSPLHF | TGTGCCAGCAGTTCGCAGGGGTCCTATAATTCACCCCTCCACTTT
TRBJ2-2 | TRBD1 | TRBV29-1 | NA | CSAGATGATGELFF | TGCAGCGCCGGGGCCACAGGGGCCACCGGGGAGCTGTTTTTT
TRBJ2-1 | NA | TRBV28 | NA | CASKRRGLNYNEQFF | TGTGCCAGCAAACGGAGAGGACTCAACTACAATGAGCAGTTCTTC
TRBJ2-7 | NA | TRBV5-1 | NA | CASSFLQGNEQYF | TGCGCCAGCAGCTTTCTCCAGGGAAACGAGCAGTACTTC
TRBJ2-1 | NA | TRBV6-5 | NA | CASSYGARATYNEQFF | TGTGCCAGCAGTTACGGGGCCCGTGCAACCTACAATGAGCAGTTCTTC
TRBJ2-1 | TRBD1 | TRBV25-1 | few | CASSVTGEFFQFF | TGTGCCAGCAGCGTGACAGGGGAATTTTTCCAGTTCTTC
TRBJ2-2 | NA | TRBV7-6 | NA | CASSGGTANTGELFF | TGTGCCAGCAGCGGCGGGACAGCGAACACCGGGGAGCTGTTTTTT
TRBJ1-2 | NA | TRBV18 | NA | CASSPSFGRDGYTF | TGTGCCAGCTCACCCTCATTCGGGAGGGATGGCTACACCTTC
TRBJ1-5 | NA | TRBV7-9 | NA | CASSSNSQRPHF | TGTGCCAGCAGCTCAAATTCTCAGCGGCCGCATTTT
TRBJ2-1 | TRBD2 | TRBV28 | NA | CASSVLAGGSYNEQFF | TGTGCCAGCAGTGTACTAGCGGGGGGCTCCTACAATGAGCAGTTCTTC
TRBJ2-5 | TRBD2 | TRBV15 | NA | CATSRDAGGETQYF | TGTGCCACCAGCAGAGATGCGGGGGGGGAGACCCAGTACTTC
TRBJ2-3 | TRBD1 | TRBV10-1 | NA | CASSESNNRGSTDTQYF | TGCGCCAGCAGTGAGTCGAATAACAGGGGTAGCACAGATACGCAGTATTTT
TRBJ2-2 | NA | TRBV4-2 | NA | CASSQNTANTGELFF | TGTGCCAGCAGCCAAAATACAGCGAACACCGGGGAGCTGTTTTTT
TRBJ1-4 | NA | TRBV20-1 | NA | CSAKDREMGFF | TGCAGTGCTAAAGACCGGGAAATGGGGTTTTTT
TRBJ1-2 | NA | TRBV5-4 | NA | CASSLEGLTYGYTF | TGTGCCAGCAGCTTGGAAGGCCTGACTTATGGCTACACCTTC
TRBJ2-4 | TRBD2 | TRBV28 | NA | CASSSNTSGRRIQYF | TGTGCCAGCAGCTCCAACACTAGCGGGAGGAGAATTCAGTACTTC
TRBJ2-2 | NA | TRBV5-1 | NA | CASSLRGDTGELFF | TGCGCCAGCAGCTTGAGGGGCGACACCGGGGAGCTGTTTTTT
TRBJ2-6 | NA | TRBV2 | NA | CASAINGANALTF | TGTGCCAGCGCCATTAATGGGGCCAACGCCCTGACTTTC
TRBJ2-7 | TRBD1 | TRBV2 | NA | CASTSSFPRTGFDYEQYF | TGTGCCAGCACCTCGTCCTTTCCTCGGACAGGGTTTGACTACGAGCAGTACTTC
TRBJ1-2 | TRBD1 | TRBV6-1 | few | CASRDTGVYGYTF | TGTGCCAGCAGGGATACAGGGGTCTATGGCTACACCTTC
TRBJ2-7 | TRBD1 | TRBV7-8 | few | CASSTRQGPSYEQYF | TGTGCCAGCAGCACCCGACAGGGCCCCTCCTACGAGCAGTACTTC
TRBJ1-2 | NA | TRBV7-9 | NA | CASSLGRGTEYGYTF | TGTGCCAGCAGCTTAGGGCGGGGAACCGAGTATGGCTACACCTTC
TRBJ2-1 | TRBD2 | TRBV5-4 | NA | CASSWDGAGGYYNEQFF | TGTGCCAGCAGCTGGGATGGAGCGGGGGGCTACTACAATGAGCAGTTCTTC
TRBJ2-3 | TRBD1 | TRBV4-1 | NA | CASRMRTGGTDTQYF | TGCGCCAGCCGAATGAGGACAGGGGGTACAGATACGCAGTATTTT
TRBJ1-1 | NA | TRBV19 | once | CASSITRVPNTEAFF | TGTGCCAGTAGTATAACGAGGGTCCCGAACACTGAAGCTTTCTTT
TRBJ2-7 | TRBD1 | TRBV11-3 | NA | CASSLAAGGSYEQYF | TGTGCCAGCAGCTTAGCGGCAGGGGGCTCCTACGAGCAGTACTTC
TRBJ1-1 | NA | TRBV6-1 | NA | CASSPGEATEAFF | TGTGCCAGCAGTCCCGGAGAGGCGACTGAAGCTTTCTTT
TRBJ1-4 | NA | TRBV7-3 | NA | CASSLIRRREKLFF | TGTGCCAGCAGCTTAATTAGGAGGCGGGAAAAACTGTTTTTT
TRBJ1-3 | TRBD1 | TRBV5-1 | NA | CASSLGQGALSGNTIYF | TGCGCCAGCAGCTTGGGGCAGGGGGCCCTCTCTGGAAACACCATATATTTT
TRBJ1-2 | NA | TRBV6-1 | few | CASSELRRRNGYTF | TGTGCCAGCAGTGAACTACGACGGCGGAATGGCTACACCTTC
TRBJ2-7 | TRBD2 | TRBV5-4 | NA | CASSLASGTAYEQYF | TGTGCCAGCAGCTTGGCTAGCGGGACGGCCTACGAGCAGTACTTC
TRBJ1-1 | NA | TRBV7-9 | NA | CASSLIRGTRTEAFF | TGTGCCAGCAGCTTAATTCGAGGAACCCGCACTGAAGCTTTCTTT
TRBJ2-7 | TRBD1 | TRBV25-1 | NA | CASSGTAGTGIPYEQYF | TGTGCCAGCAGTGGGACTGCCGGGACAGGGATCCCCTACGAGCAGTACTTC
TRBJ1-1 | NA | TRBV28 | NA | CASTKGGFPEAFF | TGTGCCAGCACCAAAGGGGGTTTCCCCGAAGCTTTCTTT
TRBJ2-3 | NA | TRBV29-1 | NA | CSVEDLSRDTQYF | TGCAGCGTTGAAGATCTGAGCCGGGATACGCAGTATTTT
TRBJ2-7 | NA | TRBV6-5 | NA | CASRVGMGGTYEQYF | TGTGCCAGCCGAGTTGGTATGGGCGGGACCTACGAGCAGTACTTC
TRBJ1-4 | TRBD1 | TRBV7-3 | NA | CAILVSGGVDEKLFF | TGTGCCATCTTGGTATCAGGGGGCGTAGATGAAAAACTGTTTTTT
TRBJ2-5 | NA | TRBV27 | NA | CASSLTRVRQETQYF | TGTGCCAGCAGTTTAACGAGGGTCCGCCAAGAGACCCAGTACTTC
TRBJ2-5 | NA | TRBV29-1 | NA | CSVAATVQETQYF | TGCAGCGTCGCCGCGACAGTCCAAGAGACCCAGTACTTC
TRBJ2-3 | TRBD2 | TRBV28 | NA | CASSPLAGAITDTQYF | TGTGCCAGCAGTCCCCTAGCGGGGGCGATCACAGATACGCAGTATTTT
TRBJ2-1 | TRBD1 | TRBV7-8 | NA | CASSLDRGNEQFF | TGTGCCAGCAGCTTAGACAGGGGTAATGAGCAGTTCTTC
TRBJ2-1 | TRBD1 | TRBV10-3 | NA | CAISESRGLTYNEQFF | TGTGCCATCAGTGAGAGTAGGGGGCTTACGTACAATGAGCAGTTCTTC